The rows below give T cell receptor beta chains drawn from one sample of a study of T cells after yellow fever vaccination. TCRdb analysed the 5' RACE reads with MiXCR anew, one entry per CDR3 protein. The table shows hundreds of thousands of distinct CDR3 sequences, with 9% to 15% occurring only once. The sequences come from PBMCs, collected on the day of the yellow fever booster vaccination. The source of these receptors is a man between 25 and 39 years old who received the YFV17D yellow fever vaccine. The conserved cysteine and the conserved F or W are not part of the CDR3 here.

V gene: TRBV6-1; J gene: TRBJ1-1; CDR3 protein: ASRPRDRRTEAF
V gene: TRBV4-3; J gene: TRBJ2-1; CDR3 protein: ASSQESGGGYNEQF
V gene: TRBV11-2; J gene: TRBJ2-3; CDR3 protein: ASSSPILAGVGTDTQY
V gene: TRBV20-1; J gene: TRBJ2-5; CDR3 protein: SAHDSNGETQY
V gene: TRBV29-1; J gene: TRBJ1-4; CDR3 protein: SAGQVEKLF
V gene: TRBV5-4; J gene: TRBJ2-2; CDR3 protein: ASSLASSGRYTGELF
V gene: TRBV6-1; J gene: TRBJ2-5; CDR3 protein: ASSTTSGSSNTQY
V gene: TRBV18; J gene: TRBJ2-5; CDR3 protein: ASSPTLQGRETQY
V gene: TRBV3-1; J gene: TRBJ1-2; CDR3 protein: ASSQGIIYGYT
V gene: TRBV6-6; J gene: TRBJ2-1; CDR3 protein: ASSPRGVGAQV
V gene: TRBV5-1; J gene: TRBJ2-2; CDR3 protein: ASSSPKGLVAGELF
V gene: TRBV20-1; J gene: TRBJ2-2; CDR3 protein: SAPGGSSGPTGELF
V gene: TRBV6-2/TRBV6-3; J gene: TRBJ1-2; CDR3 protein: ATKTRGQLLNYGYT
V gene: TRBV7-2; J gene: TRBJ2-6; CDR3 protein: ASSPSRANVLT
V gene: TRBV7-8; J gene: TRBJ2-3; CDR3 protein: ASSSHRGTYTDTQY
V gene: TRBV12-3/TRBV12-4; J gene: TRBJ2-5; CDR3 protein: ASRLRDQETQY
V gene: TRBV29-1; J gene: TRBJ2-2; CDR3 protein: SVELAATGELF
V gene: TRBV25-1; J gene: TRBJ2-3; CDR3 protein: ASSEYPRERSDTQY
V gene: TRBV6-2/TRBV6-3; J gene: TRBJ1-2; CDR3 protein: ASTTPDGERNGYT
V gene: TRBV5-1; J gene: TRBJ2-2; CDR3 protein: ASSSPSGTTTGELF
V gene: TRBV3-1; J gene: TRBJ2-1; CDR3 protein: ASSPGSGEQF
V gene: TRBV29-1; J gene: TRBJ1-1; CDR3 protein: SVGTVEAF
V gene: TRBV7-2; J gene: TRBJ2-7; CDR3 protein: ASSLRGLTRGYEQY
V gene: TRBV6-2/TRBV6-3; J gene: TRBJ1-1; CDR3 protein: ASSWTGVFKSAEAF
V gene: TRBV6-5; J gene: TRBJ2-1; CDR3 protein: ASSYAGLGEQF
V gene: TRBV10-3; J gene: TRBJ2-1; CDR3 protein: AIRGVGRGNEQF
V gene: TRBV6-2/TRBV6-3; J gene: TRBJ1-4; CDR3 protein: ASSSSGALEKLF
V gene: TRBV3-1; J gene: TRBJ2-7; CDR3 protein: ASSQGASSEQY
V gene: TRBV10-3; J gene: TRBJ1-2; CDR3 protein: AISGTRVYGYT
V gene: TRBV29-1; J gene: TRBJ1-4; CDR3 protein: SVMTGGDEKLF
V gene: TRBV7-2; J gene: TRBJ2-1; CDR3 protein: ASLSGSTLLNEQF
V gene: TRBV6-2/TRBV6-3; J gene: TRBJ2-7; CDR3 protein: ASTQDLPTYEQY
V gene: TRBV24-1; J gene: TRBJ2-2; CDR3 protein: ATVSVNTGELF
V gene: TRBV12-3/TRBV12-4; J gene: TRBJ2-2; CDR3 protein: ASSFRPLTGELF
V gene: TRBV5-6; J gene: TRBJ2-3; CDR3 protein: ASSFLHTQY
V gene: TRBV12-3/TRBV12-4; J gene: TRBJ2-7; CDR3 protein: AGRSLADSSYEQY
V gene: TRBV5-4; J gene: TRBJ2-3; CDR3 protein: ASSYSTGQLTDTQY
V gene: TRBV20-1; J gene: TRBJ2-4; CDR3 protein: SARSGELAKNIQY
V gene: TRBV29-1; J gene: TRBJ2-1; CDR3 protein: SVAFVAGEQF
V gene: TRBV7-2; J gene: TRBJ1-5; CDR3 protein: ASSLGERQPQH
V gene: TRBV30; J gene: TRBJ2-5; CDR3 protein: AWIPPPGQGFQETQY
V gene: TRBV14; J gene: TRBJ2-4; CDR3 protein: ASSQGQLNIQY
V gene: TRBV10-1; J gene: TRBJ2-5; CDR3 protein: ASSDLEETQY
V gene: TRBV4-1; J gene: TRBJ2-1; CDR3 protein: ASSHGLFYNEQF
V gene: TRBV25-1; J gene: TRBJ2-3; CDR3 protein: ASSEYPADTQY
V gene: TRBV20-1; J gene: TRBJ2-2; CDR3 protein: SARDQAWKGELF
V gene: TRBV12-3/TRBV12-4; J gene: TRBJ2-2; CDR3 protein: ASTRDAVNTGELF
V gene: TRBV4-3; J gene: TRBJ2-7; CDR3 protein: ASSQGRGLSRLSYEQY
V gene: TRBV5-1; J gene: TRBJ2-2; CDR3 protein: ASSLSGSTTGELF
V gene: TRBV2; J gene: TRBJ2-2; CDR3 protein: ASRGTSGTNGELF
V gene: TRBV6-2/TRBV6-3; J gene: TRBJ2-5; CDR3 protein: ASSRTLSETQY
V gene: TRBV5-1; J gene: TRBJ2-7; CDR3 protein: ASSGWTGPSYEQY
V gene: TRBV6-5; J gene: TRBJ1-5; CDR3 protein: ASSYGRMGARDQPQH
V gene: TRBV28; J gene: TRBJ2-3; CDR3 protein: ASSLRSGYTDTQY
V gene: TRBV5-1; J gene: TRBJ2-3; CDR3 protein: ASSLRPFQGRTDTQY
V gene: TRBV7-9; J gene: TRBJ1-2; CDR3 protein: ASSYRQGTGYT
V gene: TRBV6-5; J gene: TRBJ1-1; CDR3 protein: ASSTRQGTTEAF
V gene: TRBV4-3; J gene: TRBJ1-3; CDR3 protein: ASSQAGAGQVSGNTIY
V gene: TRBV7-8; J gene: TRBJ2-1; CDR3 protein: ASSPWTGGGNEQF